These 25 T cell receptor beta chains share one sample of origin, sequenced in a study of blood T cell repertoires in COVID-19. The data were produced by immunoSEQ multiplex PCR, yet TCRdb's version contains in-frame clones alone and is incomplete. The sample records about 270,000 clones, 70% to 90% being singletons. The sequencing sample was made of peripheral blood. The origin of the receptors is a woman aged 70-85 years with COVID-19, enrolled during active disease.

J is TRBJ2-3 and V is TRBV30, with TRBD2 as a possible D gene (7 bases). This CDR3 has 16 residues. Germline values: CDR1 GTSNPN, CDR2 SVGIG (reference sequence). V lost 2 bases and J 1 base, leaving 16 bases between the germline ends. CDR3 nucleotide sequence: TGTGCCTGGAGTAAGTTGGGGGGGCCCGGCACAGATACGCAGTATTTT. It encodes CAWSKLGGPGTDTQYF.

The chain links TRBV9 to TRBJ1-2; 7 bases align to TRBD1. V shed 3 bases and J 5 bases; nucleotides not matched to a gene: 13. CDR3 length: 16 amino acids. CDR1 is SGDLS and CDR2 is YYNGEE in the germline V gene. CDR3 in amino acids: CASSAQGQGERYGYTF. CDR3 nucleotides: TGTGCCAGCAGCGCTCAGGGGCAGGGGGAAAGGTATGGCTACACCTTC.

The chain has TRBV7-3 and TRBJ1-6; D might be TRBD1 (6 bases). Germline CDR1 and CDR2: SGHTA and FQGTGA. The CDR3 contains 14 residues. Trimming pared 4 bases from V and 7 bases from J, leaving 11 bases between. The CDR3 DNA is TGTGCCAGCAGCTCCAAGGGGGGGAATTCACCCCTCCACTTT. Its protein product is CASSSKGGNSPLHF.

The chain employs TRBV7-2 and TRBJ2-7; 9 bases match TRBD2. The germline CDR1 and CDR2 sequences are SGHTA and FQGNSA. V was pared by 7 bases and J by 2 bases, with 9 bases of the junction left unmatched. This CDR3 has 15 amino acids. This CDR3 reads CASTRRAGGPYEQYF. The CDR3 bases are TGTGCCAGCACCCGGAGGGCGGGGGGGCCCTACGAGCAGTACTTC.

The chain uses TRBV7-9 and TRBJ1-1; D call uncertain. V was clipped by 5 bases and J by 1 base, with 11 bases between them. The length of the CDR3 is 14 residues. Germline V gene sequence: CDR1 SEHNR, CDR2 FQNEAQ (reference sequence). CDR3 protein: CASSSRVGNTEAFF. CDR3 coding DNA: TGTGCCAGCAGCAGTCGGGTCGGGAACACTGAAGCTTTCTTT.

V usage is TRBV29-1 and J usage is TRBJ2-2, with a weak D call TRBD1 (7 bases). Germline assignment: CDR1 SQVTM and CDR2 ANQGSEA. Deletions cut 5 bases from V and 7 bases from J, with 17 bases between. The CDR3 is 14 residues long. The CDR3 DNA reads as TGCAGCGTTCGCCCACCCCAGGGGGGCGGGGAGCTGTTTTTT. Protein product: CSVRPPQGGGELFF.

The rearrangement links TRBV6-2 or TRBV6-3 to TRBJ1-1, with no clear D. Germline-derived CDR1 and CDR2 are MNHEY and SVGEGT. The CDR3 is 16 amino acids. Trimming stripped 5 bases from V and 1 base from J, with 17 bases between. DNA for the CDR3: TGTGCCAGCAGTCGACTACCCTGGGCTTCGAACACTGAAGCTTTCTTT. Protein: CASSRLPWASNTEAFF.

This clone was recorded only once. The gene calls are TRBV11-3 and TRBJ2-5, with a tentative D call TRBD2 (5 bases). The CDR3 runs 13 residues. The ends were cut back, 0 bases at V and 4 bases at J, with 6 bases in the middle. Germline V lookup: CDR1 SGHNT, CDR2 YENEEA. The CDR3 DNA reads TGTGCCAGCAGCTTAGACGGGATAGAGACCCAGTACTTC. It specifies CASSLDGIETQYF.

J is TRBJ2-7 and V is TRBV10-3; possibly TRBD1 for D (6 bases). V lost 6 bases to trimming and J lost 2 bases, with 11 bases between them. This CDR3 has 13 amino acids. Germline values: CDR1 ENHRY, CDR2 SYGVKD. CDR3 coding DNA: TGTGCCATCAGCGGAAGGGACACCTACGAGCAGTACTTC. It specifies CAISGRDTYEQYF.

This CDR3 is CASSRDRGSGYNEQFF. The CDR3 region has the DNA TGTGCCAGCAGTAGGGACAGGGGGAGCGGTTACAATGAGCAGTTCTTC. This chain connects TRBV2 to TRBJ2-1; TRBD1 aligns across 11 bases. J lost 4 bases, V lost 5 bases, and 7 bases had no gene match. The CDR3 runs 16 residues. Germline loops: CDR1 SNHLY, CDR2 FYNNEI.

Notes on this clone: This CDR3 is also generated by other DNA sequences in the sample. The chain couples TRBV24-1 to TRBJ2-3; D not certain. V dropped 2 bases and J dropped 0 bases, with 2 bases sitting between them. Germline lookup yields CDR1 KGHDR and CDR2 SFDVKD. The CDR3 spans 13 residues. The chain's CDR3 is CATSDSSTDTQYF. The CDR3 DNA is TGTGCCACCAGTGATTCAAGCACAGATACGCAGTATTTT.

This clone has a single count. Other DNA sequences in this specimen translate into the identical CDR3. The chain uses TRBV5-1 and TRBJ1-6; unclear D gene. The V and J ends lost 1 base and 4 bases respectively, with 6 bases between them. This CDR3 has 14 amino acids. CDR1 is SGHRS, CDR2 YFSETQ, per germline. The CDR3 nucleotides are TGCGCCAGCAGCTTGTCGGGTTATAATTCACCCCTCCACTTT. The encoded protein is CASSLSGYNSPLHF.

For the CDR3, the DNA is TGCAGTGCTAGTCAAGGAGGAGGCTACACCTTC. It codes for CSASQGGGYTF. The chain is built from TRBV20-1 and TRBJ1-2; D gene uncertain. The germline V gene has CDR1 DFQATT and CDR2 SNEGSKA (reference sequence). This CDR3 contains 11 residues. V shed 3 bases and J shed 8 bases, with 10 bases lying between them.

The chain combines TRBV6-5 with TRBJ1-6; D gene unclear. This CDR3 is 13 amino acids long. V was trimmed by 5 bases and J by 5 bases, leaving 7 bases between them. Germline CDR1 reads MNHEY; CDR2 reads SVGAGI. CDR3 sequence: CASSTTNNSPLHF. CDR3 sequence (DNA): TGTGCCAGCAGTACAACTAATAATTCACCCCTCCACTTT.

This clone appeared a single time. The V call is TRBV28, the J call TRBJ1-1, with 8 bases matching TRBD1. V lost 11 bases, J lost 5 bases, and 7 bases stayed unmatched. Germline assignment: CDR1 MDHEN and CDR2 SYDVKM. This CDR3 spans 12 amino acids. Here the CDR3 reads CAGQGVGTEAFF. The CDR3 DNA reads as TGTGCCGGACAGGGTGTCGGAACTGAAGCTTTCTTT.

CDR3 nucleotides: TGTGCCAGCAGCTGGGAGGGAAGGGGCACAGATACGCAGTATTTT. The encoded protein is CASSWEGRGTDTQYF. The chain links TRBV7-2 to TRBJ2-3; 7 nucleotides agree with TRBD2. The V gene end was trimmed by 4 bases and the J gene end by 1 base; junction bases not matched to a gene: 5. Looked up from germline, CDR1 is SGHTA and CDR2 is FQGNSA. This CDR3 is 15 amino acids long.

This clone was recorded once. This chain joins TRBV5-1 and TRBJ1-2; D unclear. There are 15 residues in the CDR3. Germline CDR1 reads SGHRS; CDR2 reads YFSETQ. The V end was cut by 0 bases, the J end by 0 bases, with 9 bases between. The CDR3 loop reads CASSLAPRANYGYTF. In nucleotides, the CDR3 is TGCGCCAGCAGCTTGGCACCGCGAGCTAACTATGGCTACACCTTC.

V is TRBV7-9 and J is TRBJ2-7, with 12 bases lining up with TRBD2. Germline V gives CDR1 SEHNR, CDR2 FQNEAQ (reference sequence). CDR3 length equals 15 residues. J lost 4 bases, V lost 1 base, and 2 bases had no gene match. CDR3 sequence: CASSLVTSGGYEQYF. The CDR3 DNA is TGTGCCAGCAGCTTAGTGACTAGCGGGGGTTACGAGCAGTACTTC. The full variable domain, in which reference TRBV7-9 and TRBJ2-7 provide the parts outside the CDR3, is DTGVSQNPRHKITKRGQNVTFRCDPISEHNRLYWYRQTLGQGPEFLTYFQNEAQLEKSRLLSDRFSAERPKGSFSTLEIQRTEQGDSAMYLCASSLVTSGGYEQYFGPGTRLTVT.

This rearrangement joins TRBV21-1 to TRBJ1-3; TRBD1 was called by the table and not checked on the DNA. TRBV21-1 is classified as a pseudogene. CDR3 length: 17 amino acids. The CDR3 region is CASSNGGMGRDGNTIYF. In DNA, the CDR3 is TGTGCCAGCAGCAATGGGGGCATGGGAAGGGATGGAAACACCATATATTTT.

V usage is TRBV7-2 and J usage is TRBJ1-4; D gene ambiguous. The germline gives CDR1 SGHTA, CDR2 FQGNSA. The CDR3 consists of 13 residues. V was cut by 3 bases and J by 8 bases, with 10 bases left in between. Written as DNA, the CDR3 is TGTGCCAGCAGCTTCCAATCCCGGGAAAAACTGTTTTTT. Translated: CASSFQSREKLFF.

This clone has just a few counts. J is TRBJ2-5 and V is TRBV2, with D perhaps TRBD2 (6 bases). Trimming left V 3 bases short and J 4 bases short, with 15 bases between. The germline V gene encodes CDR1 SNHLY and CDR2 FYNNEI. The CDR3 is 15 residues long. The CDR3 region has the DNA TGTGCCAGCAGTGATAGGGCGGGACGCGGAGAGACCCAGTACTTC. It encodes CASSDRAGRGETQYF.

V gene TRBV10-2 combines with J gene TRBJ1-3; D gene ambiguous. Germline V gives CDR1 WSHSY, CDR2 SAAADI. V dropped 5 bases and J dropped 0 bases, with 14 bases sitting between them. The CDR3 consists of 16 residues. CDR3 in DNA: TGCGCCAGCAGTCTTCTCCTGCCTAGCTCTGGAAACACCATATATTTT. Protein product: CASSLLLPSSGNTIYF.

The chain links TRBV7-9 to TRBJ2-7; TRBD2 is a possible D gene (6 bases). The CDR3 has 15 amino acids. Germline V lookup: CDR1 SEHNR, CDR2 FQNEAQ (reference sequence). Trimming shortened V by 5 bases and J by 7 bases, and 21 bases separated the two germline ends. CDR3 amino acids: CASSDPGLPPLEQYF. The CDR3 DNA sequence: TGTGCCAGCAGCGATCCGGGACTTCCCCCTCTAGAGCAGTACTTC.

V gene TRBV10-1 combines with J gene TRBJ1-5; perhaps TRBD1 as D (5 bases). The CDR3 runs to 15 residues. Trimming left V 5 bases short and J 1 base short, with 12 bases between. Germline V gene sequence: CDR1 WNHNN, CDR2 SYGVQD (reference sequence). This chain's CDR3 is CASSPPGGSNQPQHF. Written as DNA, the CDR3 is TGCGCCAGCAGTCCCCCCGGGGGGAGCAATCAGCCCCAGCATTTT.

This rearrangement joins TRBV12-3 or TRBV12-4 to TRBJ1-2, with D unclear. The CDR3 is made up of 13 amino acids. Trimming took off 5 bases at V and 2 bases at J, with 9 bases between the two ends. Here the CDR3 reads CASSQDFNYGYTF. The CDR3 nucleotides are TGTGCCAGCAGTCAGGACTTCAACTATGGCTACACCTTC.